Here is one T cell receptor beta chain with its context. The source of the sample is a study of blood T cell repertoires in COVID-19. Looking at the study overall: Sample material is recorded as cDNA or gDNA derived from T cells, B-cell-depleted T cells, or PBMCs.

How the authors handled the data: Nucleated cell counts were estimated from reference gene primer amplification. TCRdb's copy holds only in-frame clones and misses some; the assay was immunoSEQ multiplex PCR. That table supplies the V and J calls and clone size; D and trimming were determined from the DNA. Seen here are 85,000 to 90,000 clones, around 80% observed once, and the top ten hold 1.2%. Sequenced input: peripheral blood. The receptor comes from a woman of 80 years or more with acute or convalescent COVID-19.

Here the CDR3 DNA reads TGTGCCAGCAGCCCGCCGGGACGTATGGGGGGGACCCAGTACTTC. Protein: CASSPPGRMGGTQYF. This chain joins TRBV11-3 and TRBJ2-5; the D gene is possibly TRBD2 (6 bases). Germline V gene data show CDR1 as SGHNT and CDR2 as YENEEA. The CDR3 totals 15 residues. Trimming pared 5 bases from V and 7 bases from J, leaving 20 bases between.